The entry that follows covers one T cell receptor beta chain sequence. This entry comes from a study of blood T cell repertoires in COVID-19. Across the study: Both acute and convalescent COVID-19 samples were obtained from the United States, Italy and Spain. Sample material is recorded as cDNA or gDNA derived from T cells, B-cell-depleted T cells, or PBMCs.

How the authors handled the data: Estimation of nucleated cell counts relied on the amplification of reference gene primers. Using immunoSEQ multiplex PCR, the repertoire was profiled, and TCRdb retains in-frame clones only, with some absent. For V, J and clone size, that table is used; D and trimming come from the DNA. This repertoire shows about 100,000 clones, around 87% found once; its top ten account for about 20%. The CDR3 runs 16 residues. J was trimmed by 7 bases and V by 6 bases; bases with no gene match: 10. Germline values: CDR1 SNHLY, CDR2 FYNNEI. The sequence was collected from a human donor in a cohort sampled during active COVID-19. Sequencing was done on a sample of peripheral blood. The gene calls are TRBV2 and TRBJ2-1, with 12 nucleotides matching TRBD2. CDR3 in DNA: TGTGCCAGCAGGATCCTAGCGGGAGGGCCCGGTAATGAGCAGTTCTTC. It translates to CASRILAGGPGNEQFF.